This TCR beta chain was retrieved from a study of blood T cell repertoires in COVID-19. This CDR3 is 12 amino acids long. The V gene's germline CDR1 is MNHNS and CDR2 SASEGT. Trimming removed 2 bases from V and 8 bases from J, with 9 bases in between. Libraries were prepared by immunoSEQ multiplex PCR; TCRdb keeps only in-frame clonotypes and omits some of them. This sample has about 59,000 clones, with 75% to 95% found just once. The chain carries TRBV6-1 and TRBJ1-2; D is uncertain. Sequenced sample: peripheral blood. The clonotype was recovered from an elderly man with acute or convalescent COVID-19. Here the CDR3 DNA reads TGTGCCAGCAGTGAACGGGGTTACGGCTACACCTTC. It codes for CASSERGYGYTF.